A single sample gave rise to the 2 T cell receptor beta chains below, sequenced in a study of T cell changes during pregnancy in multiple sclerosis. Measured with immunoSEQ multiplex PCR; TCRdb has only the in-frame clones, and not every one. The sample lists 85,000 to 100,000 clones, 85% to 95% seen once, with 2% to 2.5% in the top ten. This sample comprised peripheral blood, obtained after pregnancy. The receptor set was obtained from a female donor with multiple sclerosis, enrolled in a pregnancy study.

The chain employs TRBV6-4 and TRBJ1-1; TRBD1 might be the D (6 bases). V was trimmed by 5 bases and J by 0 bases, leaving 10 bases between them. Germline-derived CDR1 and CDR2 are MRHNA and SNTAGT. This CDR3 comprises 14 residues. CDR3 DNA: TGTGCCAGCAGTCTACAGGGAATGAACACTGAAGCTTTCTTT. It is translated as CASSLQGMNTEAFF.

This clone was recorded once. The germline gene is not matched at one end of the junction; a read error may be the cause. This CDR3 reads CANSSQLDTGELFF. In nucleotides, the CDR3 is TGTGCCAACAGCTCCCAACTTGACACCGGGGAGCTGTTTTTT. The genes are TRBV11-2 and TRBJ2-2; no firm D call. This CDR3 spans 14 amino acids. CDR1 is SGHAT and CDR2 is FQNNGV in the germline V gene.